This is a list of T cell receptor beta chains from one sample in a study of response to subunit inactivated influenza vaccine. One entry per CDR3 protein results from TCRdb running MiXCR on the RT-PCR reads. The sample contains about 780,000 distinct CDR3 sequences, approximately 17% of which appear only once. The sequences come from PBMCs from blood, collected 5 days after vaccination. The receptors were sampled from a man between 50 and 59 years old who received an inactivated influenza vaccine. Both conserved end residues are part of each CDR3. A D gene is named only where the DNA matches it firmly. Where a row states a size, it is once, few, many or the class of an expanded clone; other rows omit it.

V gene	J gene	D gene	clone size	CDR3 protein	CDR3 DNA
TRBV20-1	TRBJ2-3	NA	few	CSALWRGGGGDTQYF	TGCAGTGCCCTTTGGAGAGGGGGCGGGGGAGATACGCAGTATTTT
TRBV28	TRBJ2-7	NA	few	CASRSRVTYEQYF	TGTGCCAGCAGATCCAGGGTCACCTACGAGCAGTACTTC
TRBV12-3/TRBV12-4	TRBJ2-7	TRBD1	many	CASRPGQGAYEQYF	TGTGCCAGCAGACCGGGACAGGGGGCCTACGAGCAGTACTTC
TRBV20-1	TRBJ2-7	NA	few	CSARLLGTAYEQYF	TGCAGTGCTAGGCTTCTTGGGACGGCCTACGAGCAGTACTTC
TRBV6-1	TRBJ2-1	TRBD2	few	CASSDSGRALGEQFF	TGTGCCAGCAGTGATAGCGGGAGGGCCCTCGGTGAGCAGTTCTTC
TRBV12-3/TRBV12-4	TRBJ2-1	NA	NA	CASSFKHRVNEQFF	TGTGCCAGCAGTTTTAAACACAGGGTCAATGAGCAGTTCTTC
TRBV4-3	TRBJ2-5	TRBD1	once	CASSQDGPTGALYF	TGCGCCAGCAGCCAAGATGGCCCTACAGGGGCGCTGTACTTC
TRBV5-1	TRBJ1-1	NA	many	CASSLVGQNTEAFF	TGCGCCAGCAGCTTGGTGGGTCAGAACACTGAAGCTTTCTTT
TRBV20-1	TRBJ2-7	NA	NA	CSAPNRRAGYEQYF	TGCAGTGCCCCAAACCGCCGGGCCGGCTACGAGCAGTACTTC
TRBV5-1	TRBJ2-5	TRBD1	NA	CASTNTGGSQRTQYF	TGCGCCAGCACGAATACAGGGGGCTCCCAACGGACCCAGTACTTC
TRBV3-1	TRBJ2-5	NA	NA	CASTKGAGSFETQYF	TGTGCCAGCACCAAAGGGGCGGGAAGTTTTGAGACCCAGTACTTC
TRBV6-2/TRBV6-3	TRBJ2-5	TRBD1	few	CASSSRQGANRETQYF	TGTGCCAGCAGTTCGAGACAGGGGGCGAATCGAGAGACCCAGTACTTC
TRBV6-5	TRBJ2-5	NA	NA	CASRSPGETQYF	TGTGCCAGCAGATCGCCGGGGGAGACCCAGTACTTC
TRBV7-2	TRBJ2-5	TRBD1	NA	CASSTRSGQGGTQYF	TGTGCCAGCAGTACCCGATCGGGACAGGGGGGGACCCAGTACTTC
TRBV18	TRBJ1-5	NA	few	CASSPEGGEPQHF	TGTGCCAGCTCACCAGAGGGTGGAGAGCCCCAGCATTTT
TRBV20-1	TRBJ1-2	NA	NA	CSARHRVGHYGYTF	TGCAGTGCTAGACACAGGGTAGGGCACTATGGCTACACCTTC
TRBV20-1	TRBJ2-7	TRBD1	few	CSAPGQGARYEQYF	TGCAGTGCACCAGGACAGGGGGCGCGGTACGAGCAGTACTTC
TRBV7-9	TRBJ2-7	TRBD2	NA	CASSRDSGSPYEQYF	TGTGCCAGCAGCCGCGATAGCGGGAGTCCCTACGAGCAGTACTTC
TRBV5-1	TRBJ2-7	TRBD1	few	CASSLLPGTGVEQYF	TGCGCCAGCAGCCTCCTACCCGGGACAGGGGTCGAGCAGTACTTC
TRBV14	TRBJ2-1	TRBD2	few	CASSQLAVLGNNEQFF	TGTGCCAGCAGCCAACTAGCGGTCCTAGGGAACAATGAGCAGTTCTTC
TRBV10-3	TRBJ2-1	NA	many	CAISESNYNEQFF	TGTGCCATCAGTGAGTCTAATTACAATGAGCAGTTCTTC
TRBV5-6	TRBJ1-1	NA	NA	CASSDLWGNTEAFF	TGTGCCAGCAGCGACCTGTGGGGAAACACTGAAGCTTTCTTT
TRBV11-2	TRBJ2-7	NA	NA	CASSLDHGAYEQYF	TGTGCCAGCAGCTTAGATCATGGAGCCTACGAGCAGTACTTC
TRBV7-3	TRBJ2-4	TRBD2	NA	CYSGLAGVGGKNIQYF	TGCTACTCGGGACTAGCGGGAGTGGGAGGGAAAAACATTCAGTACTTC
TRBV12-3/TRBV12-4	TRBJ1-5	NA	few	CASSPVAGGNQPQHF	TGTGCCAGCAGCCCTGTGGCAGGAGGCAATCAGCCCCAGCATTTT
TRBV7-2	TRBJ1-2	TRBD1	many	CASSRTGGSYGYTF	TGTGCCAGCAGCCGGACAGGGGGATCCTATGGCTACACCTTC
TRBV5-1	TRBJ2-1	NA	few	CASSSWGSSEGEQFF	TGCGCCAGCAGCTCCTGGGGCTCTAGCGAGGGTGAGCAGTTCTTC
TRBV6-2/TRBV6-3	TRBJ1-6	NA	few	CASSYDRSPLHF	TGTGCCAGCAGTTACGATCGGTCACCCCTCCACTTT
TRBV7-9	TRBJ1-2	TRBD1	NA	CASSSFRDSLYGYTF	TGTGCCAGCAGCTCCTTTCGGGACAGCCTCTATGGCTACACCTTC
TRBV7-2	TRBJ1-2	TRBD1	NA	CASSLVSTGAVPSGYTF	TGTGCCAGCAGCTTAGTGTCGACAGGGGCAGTACCGAGTGGCTACACCTTC
TRBV7-7	TRBJ2-1	TRBD2	NA	CASSLDPGLAGGYNEQFF	TGTGCTAGCAGCTTAGACCCGGGACTAGCGGGGGGGTACAATGAGCAGTTCTTC
TRBV28	TRBJ2-7	TRBD1	NA	CASSSGQGAEEQYF	TGTGCCAGCAGTTCTGGACAGGGGGCCGAAGAGCAGTACTTC
TRBV10-3	TRBJ2-2	TRBD2	NA	CAIRTAGTGELFF	TGTGCCATCAGAACAGCGGGAACCGGGGAGCTGTTTTTT
TRBV12-3/TRBV12-4	TRBJ1-1	TRBD1	NA	CASSKAGGPTEAFF	TGTGCCAGCAGCAAGGCAGGGGGTCCCACTGAAGCTTTCTTT
TRBV14	TRBJ2-1	TRBD2	few	CASSQGRLGLALRPSSYNEQFF	TGTGCCAGCAGCCAAGGCCGCCTGGGACTAGCGCTAAGACCGAGCTCCTACAATGAGCAGTTCTTC
TRBV6-2/TRBV6-3	TRBJ2-7	NA	few	CASSYTGEVSEQYF	TGTGCCAGCAGTTACACAGGAGAGGTCTCCGAGCAGTACTTC
TRBV10-3	TRBJ2-7	TRBD1	many	CAISRTGSSYEQYF	TGTGCCATCAGCCGGACAGGCAGTTCCTACGAGCAGTACTTC